This TCR beta chain was observed in a study of spatial heterogeneity in lung cancer. General study results and limits: Tumors with more nonsynonymous mutations had more expanded intratumoral alpha and beta TCRs.

This CDR3 has 16 residues. In germline, CDR1 is LGHDT, CDR2 YNNKEL (reference sequence). The J segment lost 2 bases and the V segment lost 5 bases, leaving 8 bases of the junction unmatched. For this clonotype: The antigen is undetermined.

One entry per CDR3 protein, called by TCRdb with MiXCR from the 5' RACE reads. The sample comprises 17,000 or so distinct CDR3 sequences, less than 7.5% of which are singletons, and approximately 6.8% rests with the top ten. Documented time point: sample taken at primary tumor resection. Around 68 TRACERx patients with early, untreated non-small cell lung cancer donated samples. Whole RNA was taken from tumor, nontumor lung or frozen PBMC; it was then sequenced unsorted. The input for sequencing was lung tumor tissue, taken at surgery. The source is a male donor with early-stage non-small cell lung cancer. The chain carries TRBV3-1 and TRBJ2-3; 9 positions match TRBD2. CDR3 coding DNA: TGTGCCAGCAGCGCCGGGACTAGCATAAACACAGATACGCAGTATTTT. It translates to CASSAGTSINTDTQYF.